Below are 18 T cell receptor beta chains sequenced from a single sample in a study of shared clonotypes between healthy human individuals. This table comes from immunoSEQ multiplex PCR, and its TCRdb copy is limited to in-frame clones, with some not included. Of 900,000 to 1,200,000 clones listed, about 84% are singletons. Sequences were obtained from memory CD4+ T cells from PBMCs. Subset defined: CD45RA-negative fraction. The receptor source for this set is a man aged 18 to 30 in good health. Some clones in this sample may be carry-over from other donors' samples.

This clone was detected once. CDR3: CASSLPPGQGIGEKLFF. The CDR3 nucleotides read TGCGCCAGCAGCTTGCCACCGGGACAGGGGATCGGTGAAAAACTGTTTTTT. The J gene is TRBJ1-4, the V gene TRBV5-1; 10 bases are a match to TRBD1. Germline CDR1 SGHRS, CDR2 YFSETQ. This CDR3 has 17 residues. V lost 1 base to trimming and J lost 7 bases; unmatched junction nucleotides: 10.

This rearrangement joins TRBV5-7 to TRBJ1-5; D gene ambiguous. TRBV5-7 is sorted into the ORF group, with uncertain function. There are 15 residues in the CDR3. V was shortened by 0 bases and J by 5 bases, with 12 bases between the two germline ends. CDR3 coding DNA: TGTGCCAGCAGCTTGGCGGAAAGAGAGGATCAGCCCCAGCATTTT. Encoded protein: CASSLAEREDQPQHF.

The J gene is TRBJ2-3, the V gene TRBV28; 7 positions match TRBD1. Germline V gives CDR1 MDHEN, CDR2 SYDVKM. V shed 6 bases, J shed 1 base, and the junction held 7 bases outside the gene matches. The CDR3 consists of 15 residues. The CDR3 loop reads CASRAWDRGTDTQYF. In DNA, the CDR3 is TGTGCCAGCAGGGCCTGGGACAGAGGCACAGATACGCAGTATTTT. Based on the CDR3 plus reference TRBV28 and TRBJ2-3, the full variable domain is DVKVTQSSRYLVKRTGEKVFLECVQDMDHENMFWYRQDPGLGLRLIYFSYDVKMKEKGDIPEGYSVSREKKERFSLILESASTNQTSMYLCASRAWDRGTDTQYFGPGTRLTVL.

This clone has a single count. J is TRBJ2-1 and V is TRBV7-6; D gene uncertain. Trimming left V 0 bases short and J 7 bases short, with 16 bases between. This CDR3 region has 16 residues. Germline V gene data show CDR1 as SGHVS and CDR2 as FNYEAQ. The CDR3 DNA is TGTGCCAGCAGCTTAGCTACGGTTAGGCGTCCGAATGAGCAGTTCTTC. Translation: CASSLATVRRPNEQFF.

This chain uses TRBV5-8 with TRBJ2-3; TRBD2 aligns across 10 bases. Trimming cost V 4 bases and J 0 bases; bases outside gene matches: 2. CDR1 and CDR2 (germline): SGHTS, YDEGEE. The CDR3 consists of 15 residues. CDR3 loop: CASSRLAGSTDTQYF. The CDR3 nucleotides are TGTGCCAGCAGCCGACTAGCGGGTAGCACAGATACGCAGTATTTT.

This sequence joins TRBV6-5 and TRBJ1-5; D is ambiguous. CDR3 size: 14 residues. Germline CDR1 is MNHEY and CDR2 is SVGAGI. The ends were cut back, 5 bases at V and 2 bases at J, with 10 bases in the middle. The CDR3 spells CASSPTWGNQPQHF. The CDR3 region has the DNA TGTGCCAGCAGTCCTACTTGGGGCAATCAGCCCCAGCATTTT.

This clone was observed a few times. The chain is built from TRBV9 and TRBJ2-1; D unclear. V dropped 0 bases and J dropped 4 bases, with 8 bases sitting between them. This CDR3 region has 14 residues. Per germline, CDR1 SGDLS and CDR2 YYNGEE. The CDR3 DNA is TGTGCCAGCAGCGTAGTACTGGAATACAATGAGCAGTTCTTC. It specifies CASSVVLEYNEQFF.

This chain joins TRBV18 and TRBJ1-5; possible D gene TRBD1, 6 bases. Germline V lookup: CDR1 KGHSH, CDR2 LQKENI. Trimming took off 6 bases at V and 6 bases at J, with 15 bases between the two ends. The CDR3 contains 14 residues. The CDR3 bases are TGTGCCAGCTCCCGCACAGGGTCGGCTCAGCCCCAGCATTTT. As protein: CASSRTGSAQPQHF.

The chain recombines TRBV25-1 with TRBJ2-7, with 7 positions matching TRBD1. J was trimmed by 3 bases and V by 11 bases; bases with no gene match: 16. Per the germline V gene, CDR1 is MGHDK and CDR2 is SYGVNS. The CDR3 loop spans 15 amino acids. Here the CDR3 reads CAGSKGQLKGYEQYF. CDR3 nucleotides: TGTGCCGGCTCGAAGGGACAGCTTAAGGGCTACGAGCAGTACTTC.

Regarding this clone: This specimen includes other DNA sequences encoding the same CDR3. The CDR3 is CASSLVGNYGYTF. The CDR3 nucleotides read TGTGCCAGCAGCTTGGTCGGTAACTATGGCTACACCTTC. The chain uses TRBV13 and TRBJ1-2; D gene uncertain. In germline, CDR1 is PRHDT, CDR2 FYEKMQ (reference sequence). Trimming removed 3 bases at V and 1 base at J, with 6 bases between. CDR3 length: 13 amino acids.

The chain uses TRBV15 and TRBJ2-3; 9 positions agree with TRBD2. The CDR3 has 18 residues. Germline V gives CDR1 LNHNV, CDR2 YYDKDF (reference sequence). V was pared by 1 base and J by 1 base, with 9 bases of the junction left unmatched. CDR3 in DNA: TGTGCCACCAGCAGAGGTCGGCAAGCGGGAGGCGGCACAGATACGCAGTATTTT. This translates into CATSRGRQAGGGTDTQYF.

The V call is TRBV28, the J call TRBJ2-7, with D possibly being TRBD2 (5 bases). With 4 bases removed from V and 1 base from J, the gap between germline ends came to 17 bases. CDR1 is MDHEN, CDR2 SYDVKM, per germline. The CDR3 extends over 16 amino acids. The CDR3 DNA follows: TGTGCCAGCAGTTCAGTCCTCCTAGCTGGATCCTACGAGCAGTACTTC. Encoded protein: CASSSVLLAGSYEQYF.

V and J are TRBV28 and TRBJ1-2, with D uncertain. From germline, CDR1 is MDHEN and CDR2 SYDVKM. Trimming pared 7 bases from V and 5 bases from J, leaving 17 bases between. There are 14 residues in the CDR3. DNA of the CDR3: TGTGCCAGCAAATCGGGGTCCGTTAATTATGGCTACACCTTC. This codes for CASKSGSVNYGYTF.

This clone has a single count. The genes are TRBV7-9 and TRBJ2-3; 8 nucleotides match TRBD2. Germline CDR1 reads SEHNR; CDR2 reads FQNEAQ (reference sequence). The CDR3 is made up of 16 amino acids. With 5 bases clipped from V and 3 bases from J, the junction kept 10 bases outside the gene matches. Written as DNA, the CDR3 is TGTGCCAGCAGCCCCGGTGCGGGGGGAAGGACAGATACGCAGTATTTT. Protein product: CASSPGAGGRTDTQYF.

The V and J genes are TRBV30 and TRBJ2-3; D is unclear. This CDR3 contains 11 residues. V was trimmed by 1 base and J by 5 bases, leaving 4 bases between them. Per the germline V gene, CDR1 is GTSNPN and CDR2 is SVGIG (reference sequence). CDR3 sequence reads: CAWSEEDTQYF. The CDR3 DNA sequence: TGTGCCTGGAGTGAGGAAGATACGCAGTATTTT.

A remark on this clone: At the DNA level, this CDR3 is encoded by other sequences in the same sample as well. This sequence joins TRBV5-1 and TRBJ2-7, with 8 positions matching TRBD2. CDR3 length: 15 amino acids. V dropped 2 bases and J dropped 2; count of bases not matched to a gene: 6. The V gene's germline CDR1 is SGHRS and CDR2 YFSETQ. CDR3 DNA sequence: TGCGCCAGCAGCTTAGGAGTAGCGGGACCCTACGAGCAGTACTTC. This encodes CASSLGVAGPYEQYF.

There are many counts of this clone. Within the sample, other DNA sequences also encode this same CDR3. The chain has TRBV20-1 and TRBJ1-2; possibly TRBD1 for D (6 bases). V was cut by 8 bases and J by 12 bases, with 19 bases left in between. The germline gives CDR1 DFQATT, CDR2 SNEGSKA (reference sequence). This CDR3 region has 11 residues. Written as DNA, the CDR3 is TGCAGTTCCATCCGGGACAACAGTGACACCTTC. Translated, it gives CSSIRDNSDTF.

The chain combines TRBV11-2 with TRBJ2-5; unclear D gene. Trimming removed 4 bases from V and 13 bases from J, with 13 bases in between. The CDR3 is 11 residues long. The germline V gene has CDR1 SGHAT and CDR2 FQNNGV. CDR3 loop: CASSSVFTAYF. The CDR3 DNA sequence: TGTGCCAGCAGCTCAGTCTTCACAGCGTACTTC.